Shown below are 20 T cell receptor beta chains from a single sample sequenced in a study of blood T cell repertoires in COVID-19. Some clones are missing from TCRdb's copy, which holds only in-frame ones; the method was immunoSEQ multiplex PCR. The data contain about 150,000 clones, just under 85% of them singletons. The sequenced sample consisted of peripheral blood. Every receptor here comes from a woman aged 80 or over with COVID-19, enrolled during active disease.

This clone is a singleton in its sample. The chain joins TRBV11-3 to TRBJ2-7; 13 positions match TRBD2. Trimming removed 5 bases from V and 6 bases from J; junction bases left unmatched: 10. Germline CDR1 reads SGHNT; CDR2 reads YENEEA. The CDR3 loop spans 16 amino acids. DNA of the CDR3: TGTGCCAGCAGCCCCCCACTAGCGGGGGGGCCCCGCGAGCAGTACTTC. Translation: CASSPPLAGGPREQYF.

This clone was found once. This chain uses TRBV11-2 with TRBJ2-1; D is uncertain. The CDR3 extends over 15 amino acids. CDR1 is SGHAT and CDR2 is FQNNGV in the germline V gene. Trimming cost V 2 bases and J 0 bases, with 8 bases left between them. The CDR3 DNA reads as TGTGCCAGCAGCTTACGCGCTAGCTCCTACAATGAGCAGTTCTTC. This sequence encodes CASSLRASSYNEQFF.

This clone was recorded only once. The chain combines TRBV27 with TRBJ2-1; tentatively, D is TRBD2 (6 bases). Germline CDR1 MNHEY, CDR2 SMNVEV (reference sequence). There are 16 residues in the CDR3. Trimming removed 3 bases at V and 5 bases at J, with 17 bases between. CDR3 protein: CASSLRTGVANNEQFF. CDR3 DNA: TGTGCCAGCAGTTTGAGGACGGGAGTAGCGAACAATGAGCAGTTCTTC.

The chain couples TRBV5-4 to TRBJ1-1, with a weak D call TRBD1 (6 bases). This CDR3 contains 14 residues. Trimming shortened V by 5 bases and J by 5 bases, and 16 bases separated the two germline ends. CDR1 is SGHNT, CDR2 YYREEE, per germline (reference sequence). In DNA form, the CDR3 reads TGTGCCAGCAGTTCCCAGGGGTACGGGACTGAAGCTTTCTTT. Encoded protein: CASSSQGYGTEAFF.

The CDR3 reads CASSLATGLVRNEQFF. Written as DNA, the CDR3 is TGCGCCAGCAGCTTGGCCACGGGACTAGTTCGAAATGAGCAGTTCTTC. J is TRBJ2-1 and V is TRBV5-1, with 8 bases that match TRBD2. The CDR3 length is 16 residues. J was trimmed by 7 bases and V by 0 bases; bases with no gene match: 9. The germline V gene has CDR1 SGHRS and CDR2 YFSETQ.

The chain carries TRBV5-4 and TRBJ2-7; the D gene is possibly TRBD1 (8 bases). V was trimmed by 4 bases and J by 5 bases, leaving 16 bases between them. The CDR3 extends over 14 amino acids. The V gene's germline CDR1 is SGHNT and CDR2 YYREEE (reference sequence). The CDR3: CASSARTGRDEQYF. DNA for the CDR3: TGTGCCAGCAGCGCCCGGACAGGGAGGGACGAGCAGTACTTC. The whole variable domain, filled in from reference TRBV5-4 and TRBJ2-7, reads ETGVTQSPTHLIKTRGQQVTLRCSSQSGHNTVSWYQQALGQGPQFIFQYYREEENGRGNFPPRFSGLQFPNYSSELNVNALELDDSALYLCASSARTGRDEQYFGPGTRLTVT.

The chain carries TRBV27 and TRBJ2-7; 9 bases line up with TRBD1. The CDR3 extends over 15 amino acids. CDR1 is MNHEY and CDR2 is SMNVEV in the germline V gene (reference sequence). The trim removed 0 bases at V and 5 bases at J, leaving 5 bases unmatched. CDR3 coding DNA: TGTGCCAGCAGTTTATCTACAGGGGGCGCGGACGAGCAGTACTTC. As protein: CASSLSTGGADEQYF.

The genes are TRBV6-4 and TRBJ2-3; no clear D. Germline-derived CDR1 and CDR2 are MRHNA and SNTAGT. V lost 8 bases, J lost 3 bases, and 18 bases lay in between. There are 15 residues in the CDR3. The CDR3, as DNA: TGTGCCAGCTCGGAAAGAGGAGACTCTACAGATACGCAGTATTTT. It is translated as CASSERGDSTDTQYF.

The genes are TRBV5-8 and TRBJ1-1; D may be TRBD1 (5 bases). Germline assignment: CDR1 SGHTS and CDR2 YDEGEE. V was clipped by 2 bases and J by 4 bases, with 9 bases between them. The CDR3 extends over 13 amino acids. The CDR3 nucleotides are TGTGCCAGCAGCTTCCCAGGGCCCACTGAAGCTTTCTTT. Translation gives CASSFPGPTEAFF.

The V and J genes are TRBV2 and TRBJ1-1, with TRBD1 as a possible D gene (6 bases). Germline CDR1 and CDR2: SNHLY and FYNNEI. CDR3 size: 13 residues. V lost 8 bases and J 1 base, leaving 11 bases between the germline ends. The DNA for the CDR3 is TGTGCCAGCCGTTTGGGACAGAACACTGAAGCTTTCTTT. Translating gives CASRLGQNTEAFF.

The V call is TRBV7-6, the J call TRBJ1-2, with 7 nucleotides matching TRBD1. The CDR3 sequence is 15 residues long. The germline V gene encodes CDR1 SGHVS and CDR2 FNYEAQ. The junction had 2 bases not matched to a gene; V was cut back by 1 base and J by 0 bases. Written as DNA, the CDR3 is TGTGCCAGCAGCTTAGGACAGGGCCCTAACTATGGCTACACCTTC. Translation: CASSLGQGPNYGYTF.

This clone was counted once. This chain joins TRBV3-1 (or the pseudogene TRBV3-2) and TRBJ2-5; D gene ambiguous. Germline lookup yields CDR1 LGHDT and CDR2 YNNKEL (reference sequence). The V end lost 0 bases, the J end lost 1 base, and 9 bases lay between the germline ends. This CDR3 spans 15 amino acids. For the CDR3, the DNA is TGTGCCAGCAGCCAAGAAAGCAACAGCCAAGAGACCCAGTACTTC. Its translation: CASSQESNSQETQYF.

The V call is TRBV24-1, the J call TRBJ1-5; D may be TRBD1 (6 bases). The CDR3 has 17 residues. Deletions cut 10 bases from V and 0 bases from J, with 21 bases between. Germline V gives CDR1 KGHDR, CDR2 SFDVKD. The CDR3 protein is CATSKGGGLYSNQPQHF. The CDR3 DNA follows: TGTGCCACTTCCAAGGGAGGGGGGCTTTATAGCAATCAGCCCCAGCATTTT.

The genes are TRBV5-1 and TRBJ2-1; D is undetermined. The V gene's germline CDR1 is SGHRS and CDR2 YFSETQ. V shed 1 base and J shed 5 bases, with 16 bases lying between them. This CDR3 spans 16 amino acids. CDR3 nucleotide sequence: TGCGCCAGCAGCTTGACAGACCCTCTTCGGAACAATGAGCAGTTCTTC. Encoded protein: CASSLTDPLRNNEQFF.

V gene TRBV25-1 combines with J gene TRBJ1-1, with D possibly being TRBD1 (6 bases). V shed 2 bases and J shed 6 bases, with 16 bases lying between them. This CDR3 region has 15 residues. Germline V gene data show CDR1 as MGHDK and CDR2 as SYGVNS. In nucleotides, the CDR3 is TGTGCCAGCAGTGAACCCGGGACACCGGGTGCTGAAGCTTTCTTT. It encodes CASSEPGTPGAEAFF. Using reference TRBV25-1 and TRBJ1-1 for the parts outside the CDR3, the full variable domain is EADIYQTPRYLVIGTGKKITLECSQTMGHDKMYWYQQDPGMELHLIHYSYGVNSTEKGDLSSESTVSRIRTEHFPLTLESARPSHTSQYLCASSEPGTPGAEAFFGQGTRLTVV.

The V and J genes are TRBV9 and TRBJ2-3, with 7 bases matching TRBD2. Per germline, CDR1 SGDLS and CDR2 YYNGEE. After removal of 3 bases from V and 0 bases from J, the junction contained 1 base not matched to a gene. CDR3 length: 14 residues. The DNA of the CDR3 is TGTGCCAGCAGCGGTAGCGGGAGCACAGATACGCAGTATTTT. It translates to CASSGSGSTDTQYF. The full variable domain, completed using reference TRBV9 and TRBJ2-3, is DSGVTQTPKHLITATGQRVTLRCSPRSGDLSVYWYQQSLDQGLQFLIQYYNGEERAKGNILERFSAQQFPDLHSELNLSSLELGDSALYFCASSGSGSTDTQYFGPGTRLTVL.

This chain connects TRBV7-9 to TRBJ2-5; maybe TRBD2 (6 bases). This CDR3 contains 16 residues. Deletions cut 10 bases from V and 4 bases from J, with 25 bases between. Germline V gene data show CDR1 as SEHNR and CDR2 as FQNEAQ (reference sequence). This chain's CDR3 is CATQTGVLALAETQYF. CDR3 sequence (DNA): TGTGCCACCCAGACGGGGGTTCTCGCCCTGGCAGAGACCCAGTACTTC.

The chain combines TRBV24-1 with TRBJ1-5; 8 bases map to TRBD1. The CDR3 length is 19 residues. J gave up 2 bases and V 6 bases, and 17 bases lay outside the gene matches. The germline CDR1 and CDR2 sequences are KGHDR and SFDVKD. The CDR3 DNA follows: TGTGCCACCAGTAAGGGACAGGCAGGATATGGGGTAGGCAATCAGCCCCAGCATTTT. This gives the protein CATSKGQAGYGVGNQPQHF.

The chain is built from TRBV18 and TRBJ1-1; possibly TRBD1 for D (5 bases). The V gene lost 1 base and the J gene lost 0 bases, with 9 bases spanning the gap. The germline V gene encodes CDR1 KGHSH and CDR2 LQKENI. CDR3 length equals 15 residues. The CDR3 region has the DNA TGTGCCAGCTCACCACTGGGGGGGTTGAACACTGAAGCTTTCTTT. Translated, it gives CASSPLGGLNTEAFF.

The rearrangement joins TRBV7-2 to TRBJ1-6, with D possibly TRBD1 on 5 matching bases. Germline values: CDR1 SGHTA, CDR2 FQGNSA. The CDR3 is 14 residues long. Between the trimmed V and J ends, which lost 1 base and 5 bases, there was a span of 6 bases. The CDR3, as DNA: TGTGCCAGCAGCTTAGGACAGAATAATTCACCCCTCCACTTT. It yields the protein CASSLGQNNSPLHF.